Reported below is one T cell receptor beta chain. Trimming cost V 5 bases and J 1 base; bases outside gene matches: 6. This CDR3 comprises 15 residues. CDR1 is LGHDT, CDR2 YNNKEL, per germline (reference sequence). The sample originates from a study of blood T cell repertoires in COVID-19. The overall study: Some COVID-19 samples were acute and others convalescent; all came from the United States, Italy and Spain.

Recruitment covered 25 or so US areas and drew participants whose ages spanned about 18 to 100 years. The study counted Cohort 3 donors as recovered given two negative PCRs, clearance, or symptom resolution. The assay was immunoSEQ multiplex PCR, and TCRdb's table has in-frame clones only and misses some. The sample yields 140,000 or so clones, around 85% seen once. Sequencing input: PBMCs or T cells enriched from blood (not recorded which). This rearrangement joins TRBV3-1 (or the pseudogene TRBV3-2) to TRBJ2-7, with 9 bases aligning to TRBD1. The clonotype comes from a man aged 50-59 years who had recovered from COVID-19. CDR3 nucleotides: TGTGCCAGCAGCGGCCGGGACAGGGTTTCCTACGAGCAGTACTTC. As protein: CASSGRDRVSYEQYF.